This is a list of T cell receptor beta chains from one sample in a study of sequential checkpoint blockade in melanoma. Some clones are missing from TCRdb's copy, which holds only in-frame ones; the method was immunoSEQ multiplex PCR. The data contain 7,000 to 9,500 clones, 50% to 75% of them singletons. Sample: CD8+ T cells sorted from blood (inferred from file names), taken from a patient given nivolumab and ipilimumab in sequence. These receptors all come from a human donor with melanoma. Both conserved end residues are part of each CDR3.

V gene	J gene	CDR3 protein
TRBV9	TRBJ2-1	CASSVEWSGTSGTYNEQFF
TRBV9	TRBJ2-7	CASSGRDRPYEQYF
TRBV27	TRBJ2-7	CASSPSRVYEQYF
TRBV25-1	TRBJ2-7	CASSARNEQYF
TRBV11-3	TRBJ2-1	CASSSRLAGEVHNEQFF
TRBV27	TRBJ1-5	CASSLRDLGQPQHF
TRBV7-9	TRBJ1-4	CASSSVDSLREKLFF
TRBV28	TRBJ2-7	CASTRTREVYEQYF
TRBV7-9	TRBJ2-7	CASSDRFSHEQYF
TRBV9	TRBJ1-1	CASSVNSGTEAFF
TRBV4-2	TRBJ1-1	CASSPSGFNTEAFF